The source of this TCR beta chain is a study of spatial heterogeneity in lung cancer. Study as a whole: On average, each unique TCR and UMI combination appeared more than ten times in raw reads.

General study findings and limits: Mutation tallies in tumors tracked expanded intratumoral alpha and beta TCR counts. When ubiquitous and regional expanded TCRs were counted, their numbers tracked ubiquitous and regional nonsynonymous mutations, respectively.

The CDR3 sequence is 14 residues long. J was trimmed by 6 bases and V by 6 bases; bases with no gene match: 3. MiXCR, run by TCRdb on the 5' RACE reads, gives a single entry per CDR3 protein. The sample records about 15,000 distinct CDR3 sequences, about 7% being singletons. The time point is: sample taken at primary tumor resection. This clonotype is judged medium-sized. Its antigen is unknown. The TCR was taken from a male donor with early-stage non-small cell lung cancer. The sequences come from lung tumor tissue, collected at surgery. The V and J genes are TRBV12-3 or TRBV12-4 and TRBJ2-2; 11 positions agree with TRBD1. The CDR3 nucleotides are TGTGCCAGCAGCTCGGGACAGGGGGCCGGGGAGCTGTTTTTT. It specifies CASSSGQGAGELFF.